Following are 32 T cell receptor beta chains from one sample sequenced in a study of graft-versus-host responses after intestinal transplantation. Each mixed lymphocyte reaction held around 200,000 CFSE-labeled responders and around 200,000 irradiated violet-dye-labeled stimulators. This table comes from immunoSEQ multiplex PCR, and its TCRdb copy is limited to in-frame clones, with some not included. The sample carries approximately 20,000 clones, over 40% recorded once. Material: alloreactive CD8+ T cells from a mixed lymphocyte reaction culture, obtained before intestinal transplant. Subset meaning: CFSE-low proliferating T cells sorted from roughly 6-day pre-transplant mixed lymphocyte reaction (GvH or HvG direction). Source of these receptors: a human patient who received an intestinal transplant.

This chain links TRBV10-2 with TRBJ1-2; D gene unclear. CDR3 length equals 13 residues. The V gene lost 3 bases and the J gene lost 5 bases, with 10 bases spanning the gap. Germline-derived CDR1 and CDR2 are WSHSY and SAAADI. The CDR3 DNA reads TGCGCCAGCAGTGATGCTGGACCTTATGGCTACACCTTC. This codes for CASSDAGPYGYTF.

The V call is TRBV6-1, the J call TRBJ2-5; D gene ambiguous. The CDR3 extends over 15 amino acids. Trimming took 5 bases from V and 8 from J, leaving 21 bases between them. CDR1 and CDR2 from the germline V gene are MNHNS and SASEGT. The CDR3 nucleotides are TGTGCCAGCAGTTCCAACTCACCCCCCGCTACAACCCAGTACTTC. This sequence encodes CASSSNSPPATTQYF.

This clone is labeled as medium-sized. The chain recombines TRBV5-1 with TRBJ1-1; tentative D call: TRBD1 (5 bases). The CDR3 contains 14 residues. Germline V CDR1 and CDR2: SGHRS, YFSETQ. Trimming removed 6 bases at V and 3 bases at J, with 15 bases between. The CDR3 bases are TGCGCCAGCACACCCTCAGGGATAGACACTGAAGCTTTCTTT. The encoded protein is CASTPSGIDTEAFF.

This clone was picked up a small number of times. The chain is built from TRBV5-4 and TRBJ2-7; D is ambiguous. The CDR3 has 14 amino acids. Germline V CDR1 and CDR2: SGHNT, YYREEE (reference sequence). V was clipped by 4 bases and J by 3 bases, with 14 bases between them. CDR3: CASSPNPGYYEQYF. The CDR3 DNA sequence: TGTGCCAGCAGCCCCAACCCCGGGTACTACGAGCAGTACTTC.

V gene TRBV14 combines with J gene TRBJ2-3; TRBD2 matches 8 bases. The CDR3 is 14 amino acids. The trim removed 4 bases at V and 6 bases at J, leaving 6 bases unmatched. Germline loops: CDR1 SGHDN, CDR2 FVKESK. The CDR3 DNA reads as TGTGCCAGCAGCCGACAAGCGGGAGTCGATACGCAGTATTTT. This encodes CASSRQAGVDTQYF.

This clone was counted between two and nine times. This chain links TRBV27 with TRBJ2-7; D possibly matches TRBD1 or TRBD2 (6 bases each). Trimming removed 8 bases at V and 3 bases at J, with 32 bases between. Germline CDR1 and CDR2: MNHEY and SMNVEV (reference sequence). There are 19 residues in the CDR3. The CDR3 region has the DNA TGTGCCAGCTATACCCCGAAGGGGGGAACGTCTACCAGGGTCTACGAGCAGTACTTC. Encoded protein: CASYTPKGGTSTRVYEQYF.

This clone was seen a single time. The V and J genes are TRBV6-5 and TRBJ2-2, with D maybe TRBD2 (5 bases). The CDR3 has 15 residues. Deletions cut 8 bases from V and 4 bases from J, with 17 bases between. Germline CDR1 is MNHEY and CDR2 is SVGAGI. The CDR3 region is CASAPASFSTGELFF. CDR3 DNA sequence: TGTGCCAGCGCACCAGCTAGCTTTTCCACCGGGGAGCTGTTTTTT.

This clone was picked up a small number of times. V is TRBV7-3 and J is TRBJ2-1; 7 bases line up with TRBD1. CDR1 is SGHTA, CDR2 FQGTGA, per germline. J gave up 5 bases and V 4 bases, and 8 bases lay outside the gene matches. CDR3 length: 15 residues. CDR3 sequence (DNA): TGTGCCAGCAGCTACACAGGGGAAAGGGACAATGAGCAGTTCTTC. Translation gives CASSYTGERDNEQFF.

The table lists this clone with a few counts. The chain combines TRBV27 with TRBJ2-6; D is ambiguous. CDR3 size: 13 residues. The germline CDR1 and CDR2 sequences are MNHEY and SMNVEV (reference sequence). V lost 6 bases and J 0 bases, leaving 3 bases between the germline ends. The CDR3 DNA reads TGTGCCAGCAGGAGCTCTGGGGCCAACGTCCTGACTTTC. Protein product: CASRSSGANVLTF.

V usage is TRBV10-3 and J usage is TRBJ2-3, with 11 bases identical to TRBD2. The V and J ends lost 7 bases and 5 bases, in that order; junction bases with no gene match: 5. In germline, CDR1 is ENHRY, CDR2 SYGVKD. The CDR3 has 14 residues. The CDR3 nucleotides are TGTGCCATCAAGGTAGCGGGAGGGGGAGATACGCAGTATTTT. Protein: CAIKVAGGGDTQYF.

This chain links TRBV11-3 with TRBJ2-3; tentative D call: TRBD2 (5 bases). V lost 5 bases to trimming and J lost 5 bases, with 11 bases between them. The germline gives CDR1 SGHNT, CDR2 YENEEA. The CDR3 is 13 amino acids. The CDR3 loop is CASSLGLRDTQYF. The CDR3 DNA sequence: TGTGCCAGCAGCCTAGGACTGCGAGATACGCAGTATTTT. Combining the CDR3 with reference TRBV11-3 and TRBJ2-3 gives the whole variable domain EAGVVQSPRYKIIEKKQPVAFWCNPISGHNTLYWYLQNLGQGPELLIRYENEEAVDDSQLPKDRFSAERLKGVDSTLKIQPAELGDSAVYLCASSLGLRDTQYFGPGTRLTVL.

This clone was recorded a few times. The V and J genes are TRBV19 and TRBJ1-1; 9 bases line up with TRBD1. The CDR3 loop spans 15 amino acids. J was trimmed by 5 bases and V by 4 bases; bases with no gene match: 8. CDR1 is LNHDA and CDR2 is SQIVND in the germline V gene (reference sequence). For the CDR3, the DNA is TGTGCCAGTAGTACGGGACAGGGATTTGTGACTGAAGCTTTCTTT. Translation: CASSTGQGFVTEAFF.

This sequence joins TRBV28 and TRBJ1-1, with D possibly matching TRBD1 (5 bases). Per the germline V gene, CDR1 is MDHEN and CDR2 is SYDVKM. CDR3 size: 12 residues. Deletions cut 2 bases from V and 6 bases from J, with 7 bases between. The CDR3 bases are TGTGCCAGCAGTTTAGTAGGGGCTGAAGCTTTCTTT. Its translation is CASSLVGAEAFF.

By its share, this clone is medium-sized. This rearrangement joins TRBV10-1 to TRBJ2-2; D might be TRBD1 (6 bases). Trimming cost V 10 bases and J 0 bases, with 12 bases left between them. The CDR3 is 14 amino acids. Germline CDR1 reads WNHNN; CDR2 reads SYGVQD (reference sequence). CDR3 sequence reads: CATKDSSNTGELFF. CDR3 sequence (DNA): TGCGCCACCAAGGACAGCTCGAACACCGGGGAGCTGTTTTTT.

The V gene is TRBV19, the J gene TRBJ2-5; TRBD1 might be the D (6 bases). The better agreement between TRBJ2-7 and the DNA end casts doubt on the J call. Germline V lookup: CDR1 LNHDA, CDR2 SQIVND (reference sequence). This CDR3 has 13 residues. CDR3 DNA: TGTGCCAGTAGTGCAGGGGTCGACTACGAGCAGTACTTC. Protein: CASSAGVDYEQYF.

CDR3 amino acids: CASSSGTGGGYTF. CDR3 bases: TGTGCCAGCAGTTCCGGGACAGGGGGTGGCTACACCTTC. The chain carries TRBV6-1 and TRBJ1-2; 11 nucleotides align to TRBD1. CDR1 is MNHNS and CDR2 is SASEGT in the germline V gene. The J segment lost 7 bases and the V segment lost 5 bases, leaving 3 bases of the junction unmatched. The CDR3 is 13 residues long.

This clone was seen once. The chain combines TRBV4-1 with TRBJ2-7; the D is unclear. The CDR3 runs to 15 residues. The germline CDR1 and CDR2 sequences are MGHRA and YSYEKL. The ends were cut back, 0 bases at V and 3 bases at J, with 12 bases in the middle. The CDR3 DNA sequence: TGCGCCAGCAGCCAAGATCCGACGGAATACTACGAGCAGTACTTC. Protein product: CASSQDPTEYYEQYF.

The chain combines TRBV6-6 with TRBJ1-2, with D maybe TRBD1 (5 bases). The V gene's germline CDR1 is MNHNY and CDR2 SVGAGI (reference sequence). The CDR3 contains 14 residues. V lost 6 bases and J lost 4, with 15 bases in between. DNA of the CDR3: TGTGCCAGCAGACCACCGAGGGGCACCTATGGCTACACCTTC. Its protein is CASRPPRGTYGYTF.

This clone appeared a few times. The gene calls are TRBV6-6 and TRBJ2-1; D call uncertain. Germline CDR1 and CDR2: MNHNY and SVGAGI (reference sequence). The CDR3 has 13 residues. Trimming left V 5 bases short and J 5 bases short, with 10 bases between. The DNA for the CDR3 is TGTGCCAGCAGTCACGGGTTTAACAATGAGCAGTTCTTC. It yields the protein CASSHGFNNEQFF.

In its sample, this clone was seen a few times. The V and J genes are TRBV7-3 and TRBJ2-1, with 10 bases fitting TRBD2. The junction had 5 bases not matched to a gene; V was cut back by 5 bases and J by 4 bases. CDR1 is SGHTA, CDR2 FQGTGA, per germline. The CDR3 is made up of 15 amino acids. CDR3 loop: CASSKQAGGYNEQFF. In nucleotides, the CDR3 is TGTGCCAGCAGCAAACAAGCGGGAGGGTACAATGAGCAGTTCTTC.

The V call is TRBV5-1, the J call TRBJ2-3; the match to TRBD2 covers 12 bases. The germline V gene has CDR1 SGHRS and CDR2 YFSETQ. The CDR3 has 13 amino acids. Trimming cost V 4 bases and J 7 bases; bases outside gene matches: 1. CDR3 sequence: CASSGLAGYTQYF. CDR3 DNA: TGCGCCAGCAGCGGACTAGCGGGATATACGCAGTATTTT.

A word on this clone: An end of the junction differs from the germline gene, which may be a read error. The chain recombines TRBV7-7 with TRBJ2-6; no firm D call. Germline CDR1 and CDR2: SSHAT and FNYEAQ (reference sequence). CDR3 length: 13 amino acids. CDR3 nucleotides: TGTGCTAGCAGCTTAGCCGGGGCCAACGTCCTGACTTTC. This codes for CASSLAGANVLTF.

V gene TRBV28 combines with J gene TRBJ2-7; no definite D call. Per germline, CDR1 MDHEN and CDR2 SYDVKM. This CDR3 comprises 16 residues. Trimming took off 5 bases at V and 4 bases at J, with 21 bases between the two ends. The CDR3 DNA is TGTGCCAGCAGTCCCCTGGGTACAGTAACCCCTTACGAGCAGTACTTC. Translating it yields CASSPLGTVTPYEQYF.

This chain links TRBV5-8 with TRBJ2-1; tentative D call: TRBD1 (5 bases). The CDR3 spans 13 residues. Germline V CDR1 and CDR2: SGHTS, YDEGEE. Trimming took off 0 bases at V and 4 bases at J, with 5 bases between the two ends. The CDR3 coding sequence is TGTGCCAGCAGCTTGGACAGGTACAATGAGCAGTTCTTC. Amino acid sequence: CASSLDRYNEQFF.

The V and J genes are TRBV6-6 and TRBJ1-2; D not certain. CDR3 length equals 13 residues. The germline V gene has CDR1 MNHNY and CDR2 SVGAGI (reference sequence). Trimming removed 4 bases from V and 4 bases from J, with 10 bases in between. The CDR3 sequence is CASSLGPIYGYTF. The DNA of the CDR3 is TGTGCCAGCAGTTTAGGACCGATCTATGGCTACACCTTC.

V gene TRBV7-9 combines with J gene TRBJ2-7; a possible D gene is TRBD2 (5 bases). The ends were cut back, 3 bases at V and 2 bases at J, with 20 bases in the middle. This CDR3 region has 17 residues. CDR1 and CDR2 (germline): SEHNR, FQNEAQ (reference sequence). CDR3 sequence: CASSFNPLEGNPYEQYF. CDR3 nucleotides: TGTGCCAGCAGCTTTAATCCTCTTGAGGGTAACCCCTACGAGCAGTACTTC.

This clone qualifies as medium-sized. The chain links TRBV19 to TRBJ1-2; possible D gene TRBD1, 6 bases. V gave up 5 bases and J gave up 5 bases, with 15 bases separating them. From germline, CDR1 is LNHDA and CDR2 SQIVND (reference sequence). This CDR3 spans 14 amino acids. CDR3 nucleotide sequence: TGTGCCAGTAGTTCCACAGGGATCTTTTATGGCTACACCTTC. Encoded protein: CASSSTGIFYGYTF.

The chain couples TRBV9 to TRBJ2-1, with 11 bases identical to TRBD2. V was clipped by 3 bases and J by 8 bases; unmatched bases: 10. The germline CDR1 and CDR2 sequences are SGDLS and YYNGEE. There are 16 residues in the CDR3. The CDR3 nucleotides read TGTGCCAGCAGCGCTCAACTAGCGGGAGAATTACATGAGCAGTTCTTC. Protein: CASSAQLAGELHEQFF.

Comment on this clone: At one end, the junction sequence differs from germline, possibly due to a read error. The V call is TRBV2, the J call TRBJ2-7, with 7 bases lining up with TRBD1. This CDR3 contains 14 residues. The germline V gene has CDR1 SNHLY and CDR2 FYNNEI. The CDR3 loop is CASSEMLSYNRGTF. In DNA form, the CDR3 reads TGTGCCAGCAGTGAAATGTTGTCCTATAACAGGGGAACCTTC.

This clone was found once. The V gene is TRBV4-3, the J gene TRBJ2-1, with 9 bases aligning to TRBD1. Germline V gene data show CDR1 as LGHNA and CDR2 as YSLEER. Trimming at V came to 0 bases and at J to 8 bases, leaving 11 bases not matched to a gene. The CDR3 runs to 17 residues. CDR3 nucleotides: TGCGCCAGCAGCCAAGACCGGACAGGGGCAACTAGGCATGAGCAGTTCTTC. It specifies CASSQDRTGATRHEQFF.

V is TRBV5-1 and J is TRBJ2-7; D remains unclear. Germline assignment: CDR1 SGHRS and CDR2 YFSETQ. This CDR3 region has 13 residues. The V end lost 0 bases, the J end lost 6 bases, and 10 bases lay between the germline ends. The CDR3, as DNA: TGCGCCAGCAGCTTGGGATCGTTAGGCGAGCAGTACTTC. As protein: CASSLGSLGEQYF.

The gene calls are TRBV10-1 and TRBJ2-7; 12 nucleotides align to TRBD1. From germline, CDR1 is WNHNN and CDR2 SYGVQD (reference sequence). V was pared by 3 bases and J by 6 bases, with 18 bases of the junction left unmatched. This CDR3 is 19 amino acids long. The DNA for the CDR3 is TGCGCCAGCAGTGAACGTATAGGGGGGGACAGGGGGCTTCGGAGCGAGCAGTACTTC. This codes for CASSERIGGDRGLRSEQYF.